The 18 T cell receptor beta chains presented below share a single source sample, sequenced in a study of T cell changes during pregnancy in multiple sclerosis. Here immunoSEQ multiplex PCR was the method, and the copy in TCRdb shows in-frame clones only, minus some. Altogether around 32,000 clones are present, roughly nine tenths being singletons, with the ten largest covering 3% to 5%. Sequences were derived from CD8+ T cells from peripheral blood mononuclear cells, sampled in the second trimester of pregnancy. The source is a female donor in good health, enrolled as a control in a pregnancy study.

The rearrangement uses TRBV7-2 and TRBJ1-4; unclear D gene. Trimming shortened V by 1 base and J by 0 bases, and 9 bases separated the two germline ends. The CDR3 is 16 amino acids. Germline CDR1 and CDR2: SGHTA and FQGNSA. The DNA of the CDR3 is TGTGCCAGCAGCTTAGGGAGTACCGCAACTAATGAAAAACTGTTTTTT. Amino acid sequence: CASSLGSTATNEKLFF.

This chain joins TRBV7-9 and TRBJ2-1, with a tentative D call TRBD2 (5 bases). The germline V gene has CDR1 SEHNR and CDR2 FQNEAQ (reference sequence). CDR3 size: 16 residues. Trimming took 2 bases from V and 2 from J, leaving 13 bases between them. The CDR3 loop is CASSLTTRETYNEQFF. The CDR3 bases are TGTGCCAGCAGCTTAACCACTAGAGAAACCTACAATGAGCAGTTCTTC. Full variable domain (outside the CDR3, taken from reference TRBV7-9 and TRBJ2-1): DTGVSQNPRHKITKRGQNVTFRCDPISEHNRLYWYRQTLGQGPEFLTYFQNEAQLEKSRLLSDRFSAERPKGSFSTLEIQRTEQGDSAMYLCASSLTTRETYNEQFFGPGTRLTVL.

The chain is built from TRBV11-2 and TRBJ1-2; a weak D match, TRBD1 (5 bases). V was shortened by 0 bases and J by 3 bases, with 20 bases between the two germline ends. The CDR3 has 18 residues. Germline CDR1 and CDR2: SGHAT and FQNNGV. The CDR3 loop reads CASSLDEYSSGGDYGYTF. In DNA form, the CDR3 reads TGTGCCAGCAGCTTAGATGAATACTCGAGCGGGGGGGACTATGGCTACACCTTC.

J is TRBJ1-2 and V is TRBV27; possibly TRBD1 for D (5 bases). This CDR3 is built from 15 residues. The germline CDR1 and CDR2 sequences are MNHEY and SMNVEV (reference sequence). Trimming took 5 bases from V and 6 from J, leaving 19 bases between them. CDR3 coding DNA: TGTGCCAGCAGTCACCTCCCGACAGATCGGGATGGCTACACCTTC. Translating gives CASSHLPTDRDGYTF.

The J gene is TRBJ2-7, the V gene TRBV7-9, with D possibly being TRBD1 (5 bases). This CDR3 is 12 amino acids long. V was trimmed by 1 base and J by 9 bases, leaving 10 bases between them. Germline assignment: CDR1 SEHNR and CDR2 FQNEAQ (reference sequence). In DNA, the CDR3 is TGTGCCAGCAGCTTAGGAGACAGTCGGCAGTACTTC. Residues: CASSLGDSRQYF.

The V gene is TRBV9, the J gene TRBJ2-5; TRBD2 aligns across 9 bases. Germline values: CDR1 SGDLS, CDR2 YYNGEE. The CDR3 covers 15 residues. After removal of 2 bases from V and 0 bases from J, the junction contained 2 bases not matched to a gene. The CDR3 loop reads CASSVASGDQETQYF. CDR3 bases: TGTGCCAGCAGCGTGGCTAGCGGGGACCAAGAGACCCAGTACTTC.

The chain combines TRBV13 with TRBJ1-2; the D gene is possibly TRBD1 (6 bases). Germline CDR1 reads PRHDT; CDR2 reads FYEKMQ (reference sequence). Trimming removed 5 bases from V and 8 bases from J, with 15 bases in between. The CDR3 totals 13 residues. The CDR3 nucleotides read TGTGCCAGCAGCCCAACAGGGTCAGGGGGCTACACCTTC. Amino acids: CASSPTGSGGYTF.

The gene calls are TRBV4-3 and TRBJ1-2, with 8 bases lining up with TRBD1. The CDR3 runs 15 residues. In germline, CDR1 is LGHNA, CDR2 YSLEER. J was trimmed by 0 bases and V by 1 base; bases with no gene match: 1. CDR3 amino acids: CASSQGQGTNYGYTF. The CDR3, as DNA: TGCGCCAGCAGCCAAGGACAGGGGACTAACTATGGCTACACCTTC.

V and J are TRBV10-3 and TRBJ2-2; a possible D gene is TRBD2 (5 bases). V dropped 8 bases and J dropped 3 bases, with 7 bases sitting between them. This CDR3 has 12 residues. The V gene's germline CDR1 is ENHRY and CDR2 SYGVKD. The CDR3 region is CAIRGDTGELFF. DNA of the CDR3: TGTGCCATCCGGGGAGACACCGGGGAGCTGTTTTTT.

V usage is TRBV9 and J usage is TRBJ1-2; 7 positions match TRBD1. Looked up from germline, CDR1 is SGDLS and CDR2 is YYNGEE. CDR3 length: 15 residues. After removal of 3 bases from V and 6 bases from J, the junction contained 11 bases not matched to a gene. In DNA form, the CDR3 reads TGTGCCAGCAGCGGTTATAGGGGGACAGTTCATGGCTACACCTTC. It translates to CASSGYRGTVHGYTF.

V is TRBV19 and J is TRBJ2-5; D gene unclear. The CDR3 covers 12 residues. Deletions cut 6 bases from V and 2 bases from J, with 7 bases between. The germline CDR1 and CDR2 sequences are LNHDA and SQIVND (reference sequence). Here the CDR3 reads CASSGDQETQYF. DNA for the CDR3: TGTGCCAGTAGCGGAGATCAAGAGACCCAGTACTTC.

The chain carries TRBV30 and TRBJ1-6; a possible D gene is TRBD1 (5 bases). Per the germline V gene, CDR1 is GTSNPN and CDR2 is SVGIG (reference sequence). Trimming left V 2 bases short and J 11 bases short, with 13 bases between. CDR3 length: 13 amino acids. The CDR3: CAWSSGLGAPLHF. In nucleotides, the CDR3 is TGTGCCTGGAGTTCTGGCTTAGGGGCACCCCTCCACTTT.

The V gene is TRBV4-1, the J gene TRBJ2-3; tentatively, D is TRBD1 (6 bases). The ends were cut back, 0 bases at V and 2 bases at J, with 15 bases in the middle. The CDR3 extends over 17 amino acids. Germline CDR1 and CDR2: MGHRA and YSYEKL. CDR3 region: CASSQDQGPRNTDTQYF. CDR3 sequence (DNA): TGCGCCAGCAGCCAAGATCAGGGGCCCCGAAACACAGATACGCAGTATTTT.

The CDR3 reads CASSVGTSNQPQHF. CDR3 bases: TGTGCCAGCAGTGTAGGGACAAGCAATCAGCCCCAGCATTTT. The chain joins TRBV25-1 to TRBJ1-5; weak D call: TRBD1 (6 bases). CDR1 is MGHDK, CDR2 SYGVNS, per germline. V was clipped by 4 bases and J by 1 base, with 8 bases between them. This CDR3 has 14 residues.

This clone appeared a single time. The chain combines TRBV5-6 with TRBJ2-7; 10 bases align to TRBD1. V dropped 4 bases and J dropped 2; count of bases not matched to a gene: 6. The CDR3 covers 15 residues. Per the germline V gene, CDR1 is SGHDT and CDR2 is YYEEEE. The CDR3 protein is CASSGDRGRPYEQYF. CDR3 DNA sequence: TGTGCCAGCAGCGGAGACAGGGGGCGCCCCTACGAGCAGTACTTC.

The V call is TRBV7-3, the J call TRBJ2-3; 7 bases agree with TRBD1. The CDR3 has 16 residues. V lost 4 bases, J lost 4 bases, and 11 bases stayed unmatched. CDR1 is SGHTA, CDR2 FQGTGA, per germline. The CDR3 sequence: CASSSPTGKAADTQYF. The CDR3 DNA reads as TGTGCCAGCAGCTCCCCGACAGGGAAGGCGGCAGATACGCAGTATTTT.

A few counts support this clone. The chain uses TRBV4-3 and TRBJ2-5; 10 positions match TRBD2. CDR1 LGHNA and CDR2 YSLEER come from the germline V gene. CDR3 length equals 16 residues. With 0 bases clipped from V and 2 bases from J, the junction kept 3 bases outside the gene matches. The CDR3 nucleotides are TGCGCCAGCAGCCAAGAGCCAGCGGGGGGGCAAGAGACCCAGTACTTC. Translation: CASSQEPAGGQETQYF.

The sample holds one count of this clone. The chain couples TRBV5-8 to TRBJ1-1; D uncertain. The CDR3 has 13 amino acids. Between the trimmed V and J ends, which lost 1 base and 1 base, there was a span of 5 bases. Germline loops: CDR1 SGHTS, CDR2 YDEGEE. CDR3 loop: CASSLTQNTEAFF. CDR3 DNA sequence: TGTGCCAGCAGCTTGACACAGAACACTGAAGCTTTCTTT.